These 20 T cell receptor beta chains were all obtained from the same sample, sequenced in a study of T cell responses to AZD1222 COVID-19 vaccine. The table came from immunoSEQ multiplex PCR; TCRdb's copy has only in-frame clones and leaves some out. The sample consists of roughly 120,000 clones, roughly 84% of them appearing once. This specimen was peripheral blood, taken on day 0 of AZD1222 vaccination. These receptors originate from an adult in good health.

The J gene is TRBJ1-6, the V gene TRBV5-6; D is possibly TRBD1 (5 bases). This CDR3 is 16 amino acids long. The germline CDR1 and CDR2 sequences are SGHDT and YYEEEE. The V and J ends lost 4 bases and 5 bases respectively, with 16 bases between them. The CDR3 is CASSVSPGPNNSPLHF. CDR3 coding DNA: TGTGCCAGCAGCGTGTCACCGGGACCAAATAATTCACCCCTCCACTTT.

The chain combines TRBV20-1 with TRBJ2-7; tentatively, D is TRBD2 (5 bases). The germline V and J ends were trimmed by 3 bases and 3 bases, with 18 bases remaining between them. CDR3 length equals 15 residues. Germline CDR1 reads DFQATT; CDR2 reads SNEGSKA (reference sequence). CDR3 nucleotide sequence: TGCAGTGCTAGTCCTATTGAGGGTTTAGACTACGAGCAGTACTTC. Amino acid sequence: CSASPIEGLDYEQYF.

The genes are TRBV14 and TRBJ1-4, with D possibly being TRBD1 (5 bases). CDR3 size: 15 residues. Trimming shortened V by 4 bases and J by 6 bases, and 15 bases separated the two germline ends. Germline V gene sequence: CDR1 SGHDN, CDR2 FVKESK. The CDR3 loop reads CASSPRGGLDEKLFF. CDR3 in DNA: TGTGCCAGCAGCCCCCGGGGGGGGTTGGATGAAAAACTGTTTTTT.

In its sample, this clone was seen once. This rearrangement joins TRBV28 to TRBJ2-3, with D tentatively TRBD1 (5 bases). CDR1 is MDHEN and CDR2 is SYDVKM in the germline V gene. This CDR3 comprises 16 residues. V shed 5 bases and J shed 1 base, with 16 bases lying between them. In DNA, the CDR3 is TGTGCCAGCAGTCCCCCCAGGGCCCCTCGCACAGATACGCAGTATTTT. Its protein product is CASSPPRAPRTDTQYF.

This clone was seen a handful of times. This rearrangement joins TRBV9 to TRBJ1-3; TRBD1 agrees at 7 bases. Trimming took 3 bases from V and 4 from J; bases not matched to a gene: 7. This CDR3 contains 15 residues. The germline CDR1 and CDR2 sequences are SGDLS and YYNGEE. The CDR3 DNA reads as TGTGCCAGCAGCGCACAGACAGGGTCAGGAAACACCATATATTTT. It translates to CASSAQTGSGNTIYF.

The chain combines TRBV28 with TRBJ1-5; a weak D match, TRBD1 (6 bases). This CDR3 comprises 14 residues. Per germline, CDR1 MDHEN and CDR2 SYDVKM. V gave up 6 bases and J gave up 5 bases, with 14 bases separating them. In nucleotides, the CDR3 is TGTGCCAGCAGCCAGGGGCAGGGCCATCAGCCCCAGCATTTT. The encoded protein is CASSQGQGHQPQHF.

The chain recombines TRBV19 with TRBJ2-1; 9 nucleotides agree with TRBD1. The germline V gene has CDR1 LNHDA and CDR2 SQIVND (reference sequence). The CDR3 sequence is 18 residues long. V lost 7 bases to trimming and J lost 8 bases; unmatched junction nucleotides: 21. CDR3 residues: CASNQNFGLQGARDEQFF. The CDR3 DNA is TGTGCCAGTAATCAAAATTTCGGCCTACAGGGGGCGAGAGATGAGCAGTTCTTC. Full variable domain (remainder filled in from reference TRBV19 and TRBJ2-1): DGGITQSPKYLFRKEGQNVTLSCEQNLNHDAMYWYRQDPGQGLRLIYYSQIVNDFQKGDIAEGYSVSREKKESFPLTVTSAQKNPTAFYLCASNQNFGLQGARDEQFFGPGTRLTVL.

V gene TRBV19 combines with J gene TRBJ1-3; D ambiguous. The CDR3 length is 13 residues. Trimming stripped 7 bases from V and 4 bases from J, with 11 bases between. Germline CDR1 is LNHDA and CDR2 is SQIVND (reference sequence). The CDR3 reads CASNPLYGNTIYF. DNA for the CDR3: TGTGCCAGTAATCCGCTCTACGGAAACACCATATATTTT.

This sequence joins TRBV5-6 and TRBJ2-3; 9 bases fit TRBD1. The CDR3 totals 18 residues. CDR1 is SGHDT, CDR2 YYEEEE, per germline. J was trimmed by 4 bases and V by 4 bases; bases with no gene match: 16. This CDR3 is CASSPLGWGQGTSDTQYF. The CDR3 DNA follows: TGTGCCAGCAGCCCATTGGGTTGGGGACAGGGAACTTCAGATACGCAGTATTTT.

The chain couples TRBV9 to TRBJ1-1; TRBD1 matches 10 bases. V was pared by 4 bases and J by 5 bases, with 8 bases of the junction left unmatched. The CDR3 sequence is 15 residues long. CDR1 and CDR2 from the germline V gene are SGDLS and YYNGEE. CDR3 in DNA: TGTGCCAGCAGCCCTGGGACAGGGGTTCATACTGAAGCTTTCTTT. Translated, it gives CASSPGTGVHTEAFF.

The chain employs TRBV3-1 (or the pseudogene TRBV3-2) and TRBJ1-4; possibly TRBD1 for D (6 bases). The CDR3 totals 15 residues. The V end was cut by 1 base, the J end by 4 bases, with 10 bases between. Per germline, CDR1 LGHDT and CDR2 YNNKEL (reference sequence). CDR3 in DNA: TGTGCCAGCAGCCAAGGGACAGCGTTTAATGAAAAACTGTTTTTT. It codes for CASSQGTAFNEKLFF.

The chain links TRBV3-1 (or the pseudogene TRBV3-2) to TRBJ1-5; D not certain. V dropped 1 base and J dropped 1 base, with 8 bases sitting between them. The CDR3 covers 15 residues. The germline V gene has CDR1 LGHDT and CDR2 YNNKEL (reference sequence). The CDR3 DNA is TGTGCCAGCAGCCAAGTAGTGGGCAGCAATCAGCCCCAGCATTTT. Translated, it gives CASSQVVGSNQPQHF.

The chain links TRBV7-9 to TRBJ1-3; 7 bases map to TRBD1. This CDR3 spans 14 amino acids. The germline V gene encodes CDR1 SEHNR and CDR2 FQNEAQ (reference sequence). J lost 4 bases, V lost 7 bases, and 7 bases had no gene match. The CDR3: CASTRGTDGNTIYF. Here the CDR3 DNA reads TGTGCCAGCACAAGAGGGACAGACGGAAACACCATATATTTT.

This chain links TRBV11-2 with TRBJ2-3, with TRBD1 identical over 9 bases. Per the germline V gene, CDR1 is SGHAT and CDR2 is FQNNGV. The CDR3 spans 15 residues. The V gene end was trimmed by 3 bases and the J gene end by 4 bases; junction bases not matched to a gene: 5. CDR3 residues: CASSLGQGIADTQYF. The CDR3 DNA sequence: TGTGCCAGCAGCTTGGGACAGGGAATTGCAGATACGCAGTATTTT.

The chain recombines TRBV5-4 with TRBJ2-1; 8 bases are shared with TRBD2. The V segment lost 3 bases and the J segment 2 bases; nucleotides outside the gene matches: 10. Germline V lookup: CDR1 SGHNT, CDR2 YYREEE (reference sequence). The CDR3 is made up of 17 amino acids. The CDR3 sequence is CASSSRGGAIPYNEQFF. CDR3 bases: TGTGCCAGCAGCTCACGGGGGGGGGCGATCCCCTACAATGAGCAGTTCTTC.

V is TRBV5-6 and J is TRBJ2-1; TRBD1 is a possible D gene (6 bases). From germline, CDR1 is SGHDT and CDR2 YYEEEE. With 1 base removed from V and 9 bases from J, the gap between germline ends came to 11 bases. CDR3 length: 13 amino acids. This CDR3 is CASSLNRAPEQFF. CDR3 nucleotides: TGTGCCAGCAGCTTGAACAGGGCCCCTGAGCAGTTCTTC.

The rearrangement uses TRBV19 and TRBJ2-5; D possibly uses TRBD1 or TRBD2 (5 bases each). V lost 3 bases, J lost 5 bases, and 10 bases lay in between. The CDR3 spans 13 residues. Germline V gene lookup returns CDR1 LNHDA and CDR2 SQIVND (reference sequence). The CDR3 is CASSMGWGETQYF. The CDR3 bases are TGTGCCAGTAGTATGGGGTGGGGGGAGACCCAGTACTTC.

The chain uses TRBV6-5 and TRBJ1-2, with 7 nucleotides matching TRBD1. The CDR3 sequence is 14 residues long. The V segment lost 0 bases and the J segment 2 bases; nucleotides outside the gene matches: 0. Germline lookup yields CDR1 MNHEY and CDR2 SVGAGI. The CDR3 region has the DNA TGTGCCAGCAGTTACTCGACAGGGAACTATGGCTACACCTTC. Its translation is CASSYSTGNYGYTF.

Only one count was recorded for this clone. V and J are TRBV7-2 and TRBJ1-1; the D is unclear. The CDR3 runs 12 residues. The V and J ends lost 6 bases and 3 bases respectively, with 8 bases between them. Germline V gene lookup returns CDR1 SGHTA and CDR2 FQGNSA. The CDR3 here is CASSLQHTEAFF. In DNA form, the CDR3 reads TGTGCCAGCAGTCTACAGCACACTGAAGCTTTCTTT.

The V gene is TRBV29-1, the J gene TRBJ1-2; tentatively, D is TRBD1 (6 bases). Germline CDR1 reads SQVTM; CDR2 reads ANQGSEA. Trimming removed 4 bases at V and 0 bases at J, with 9 bases between. The CDR3 extends over 13 amino acids. CDR3 sequence: CSVVQGTNYGYTF. The CDR3 coding sequence is TGCAGCGTTGTACAGGGCACTAACTATGGCTACACCTTC.